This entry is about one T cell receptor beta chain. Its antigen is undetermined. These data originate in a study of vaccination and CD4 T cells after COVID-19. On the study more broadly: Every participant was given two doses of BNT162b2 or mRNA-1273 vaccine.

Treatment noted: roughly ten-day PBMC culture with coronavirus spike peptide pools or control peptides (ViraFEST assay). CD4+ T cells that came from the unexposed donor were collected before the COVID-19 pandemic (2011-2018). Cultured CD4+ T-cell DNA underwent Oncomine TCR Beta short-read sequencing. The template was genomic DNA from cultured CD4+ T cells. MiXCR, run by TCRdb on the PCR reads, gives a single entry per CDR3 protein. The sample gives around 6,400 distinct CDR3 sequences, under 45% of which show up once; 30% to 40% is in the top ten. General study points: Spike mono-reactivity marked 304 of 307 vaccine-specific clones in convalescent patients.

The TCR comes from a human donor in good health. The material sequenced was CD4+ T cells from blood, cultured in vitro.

The CDR3 nucleotides read TGTGCCAGCAGCTCTACCGGGACAGGGGTGGGGTCCTCGGCCCAGCATTTT. Translated, it gives CASSSTGTGVGSSAQHF. The chain employs TRBV7-8 and TRBJ1-5, with 10 bases aligning to TRBD1. Trimming cost V 4 bases and J 11 bases; bases outside gene matches: 17. There are 17 residues in the CDR3. Germline assignment: CDR1 SGHVS and CDR2 FQNEAQ.